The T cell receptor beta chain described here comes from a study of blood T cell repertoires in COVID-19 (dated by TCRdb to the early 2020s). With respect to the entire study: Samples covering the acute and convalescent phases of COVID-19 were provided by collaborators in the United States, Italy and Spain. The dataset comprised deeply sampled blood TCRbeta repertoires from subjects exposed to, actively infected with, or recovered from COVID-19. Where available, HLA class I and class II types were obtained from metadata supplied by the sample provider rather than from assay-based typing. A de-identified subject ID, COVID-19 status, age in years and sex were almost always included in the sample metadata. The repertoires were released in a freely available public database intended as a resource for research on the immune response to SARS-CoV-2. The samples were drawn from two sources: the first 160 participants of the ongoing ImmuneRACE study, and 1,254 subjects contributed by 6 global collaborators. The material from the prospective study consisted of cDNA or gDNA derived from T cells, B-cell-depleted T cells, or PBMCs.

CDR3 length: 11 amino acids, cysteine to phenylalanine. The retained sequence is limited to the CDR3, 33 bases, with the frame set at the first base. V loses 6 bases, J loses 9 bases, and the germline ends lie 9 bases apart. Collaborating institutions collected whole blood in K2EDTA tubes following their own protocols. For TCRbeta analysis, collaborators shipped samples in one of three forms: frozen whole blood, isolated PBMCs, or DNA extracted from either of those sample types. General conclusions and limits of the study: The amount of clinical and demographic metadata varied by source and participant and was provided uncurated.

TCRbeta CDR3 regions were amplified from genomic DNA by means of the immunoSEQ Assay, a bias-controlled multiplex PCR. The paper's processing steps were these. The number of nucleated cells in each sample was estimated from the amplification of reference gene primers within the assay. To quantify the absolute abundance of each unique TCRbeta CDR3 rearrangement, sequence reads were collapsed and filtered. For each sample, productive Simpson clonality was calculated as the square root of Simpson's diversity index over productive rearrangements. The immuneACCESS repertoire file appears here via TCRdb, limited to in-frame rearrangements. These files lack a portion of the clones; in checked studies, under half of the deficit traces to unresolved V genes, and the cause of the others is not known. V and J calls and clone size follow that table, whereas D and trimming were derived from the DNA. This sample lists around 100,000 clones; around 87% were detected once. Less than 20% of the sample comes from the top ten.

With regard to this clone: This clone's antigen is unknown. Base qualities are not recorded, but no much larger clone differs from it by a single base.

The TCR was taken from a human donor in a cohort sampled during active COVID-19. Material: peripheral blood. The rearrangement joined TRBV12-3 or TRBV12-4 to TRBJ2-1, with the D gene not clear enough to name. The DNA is TGTGCCAGCAGCGTCCTTGTTGAGCAGTTCTTC. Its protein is CASSVLVEQFF.